What follows describes a single T cell receptor (beta chain). This sample stems from a study of identical twins. Each CDR3 protein is one row after TCRdb ran MiXCR on the 5' RACE reads. The table records about 720,000 distinct CDR3 sequences, about 18% of them present only once. The germline V and J ends were trimmed by 3 bases and 0 bases, with 9 bases remaining between them. This CDR3 contains 15 residues. Germline V gives CDR1 ENHRY, CDR2 SYGVKD. Another study also made use of these data, one on T cells expressing NK-cell markers.

This sequence joins TRBV10-3 and TRBJ2-1; a weak D match, TRBD1 (6 bases). The TCR sequence derives from a woman aged 18-29 years in good health. The specimen sequenced was PBMCs. The CDR3 sequence: CAISEGQISYNEQFF. The CDR3 region has the DNA TGTGCCATCAGTGAAGGACAGATCTCCTACAATGAGCAGTTCTTC.